The subject of this entry is one T cell receptor (beta chain). The study separated CD4+ cells into CD45RA+ naive and CD45RA-negative memory subsets. This record belongs to a study of shared clonotypes between healthy human individuals. About the research overall: A donor's plate count was three for CD4 naive and three for CD4 memory; CD8 naive had two and CD8 memory one.

The germline V gene has CDR1 MDHEN and CDR2 SYDVKM. This CDR3 is built from 17 residues. V shed 6 bases, J shed 1 base, and the junction held 8 bases outside the gene matches. In the source study's methods: ImmunoSEQ supplied junction-only sequences lacking quality scores, so filtering was different. Sequencing used immunoSEQ multiplex PCR; TCRdb keeps in-frame clones, though not all of them. D and trimming were read from the DNA, whereas the V and J calls and clone size are those reported in that table. This sample has approximately 500,000 clones; 90% to 97% occur once, and the top ten carry 0.06%.

This chain connects TRBV28 to TRBJ2-6, with TRBD2 matching over 8 bases. This sequence originates from a woman between 25 and 40 years old in good health. Sequencing was carried out using naive CD4+ T cells sorted from blood. Subset noted: CD45RA+ positively selected. In DNA, the CDR3 is TGTGCCAGCAGCGTTCTAGCGGGTGCGTCTGGGGCCAACGTCCTGACTTTC. Translation: CASSVLAGASGANVLTF.